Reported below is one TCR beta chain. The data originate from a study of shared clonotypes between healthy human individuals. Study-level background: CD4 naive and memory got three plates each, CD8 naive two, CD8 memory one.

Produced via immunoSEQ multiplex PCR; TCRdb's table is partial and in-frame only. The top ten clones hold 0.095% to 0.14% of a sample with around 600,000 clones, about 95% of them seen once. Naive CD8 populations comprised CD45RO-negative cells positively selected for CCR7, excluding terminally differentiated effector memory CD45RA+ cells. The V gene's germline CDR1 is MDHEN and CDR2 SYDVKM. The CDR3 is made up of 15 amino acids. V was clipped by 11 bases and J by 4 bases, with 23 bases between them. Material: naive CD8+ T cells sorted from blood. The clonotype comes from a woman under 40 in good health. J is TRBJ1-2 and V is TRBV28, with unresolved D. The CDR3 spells CAVFEPGLTSYGYTF. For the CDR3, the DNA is TGTGCCGTATTTGAGCCGGGCCTTACGTCCTATGGCTACACCTTC.